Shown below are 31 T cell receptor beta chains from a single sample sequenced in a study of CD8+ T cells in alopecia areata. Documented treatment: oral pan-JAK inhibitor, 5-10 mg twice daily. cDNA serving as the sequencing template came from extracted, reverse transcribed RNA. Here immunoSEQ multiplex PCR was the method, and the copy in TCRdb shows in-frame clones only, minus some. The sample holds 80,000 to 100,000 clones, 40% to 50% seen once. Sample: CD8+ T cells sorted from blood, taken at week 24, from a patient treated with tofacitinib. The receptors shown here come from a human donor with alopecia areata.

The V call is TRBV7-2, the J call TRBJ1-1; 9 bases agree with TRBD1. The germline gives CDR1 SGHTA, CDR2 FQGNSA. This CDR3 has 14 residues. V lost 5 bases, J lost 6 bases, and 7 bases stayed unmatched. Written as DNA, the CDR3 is TGTGCCAGCAGCCCGGACAGGGGATATCCTGAAGCTTTCTTT. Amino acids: CASSPDRGYPEAFF.

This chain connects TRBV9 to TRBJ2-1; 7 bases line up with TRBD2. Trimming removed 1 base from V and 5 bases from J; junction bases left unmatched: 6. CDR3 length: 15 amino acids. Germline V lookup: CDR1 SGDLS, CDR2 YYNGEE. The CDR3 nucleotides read TGTGCCAGCAGCGTAAGCGGGGCAACCAACAATGAGCAGTTCTTC. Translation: CASSVSGATNNEQFF.

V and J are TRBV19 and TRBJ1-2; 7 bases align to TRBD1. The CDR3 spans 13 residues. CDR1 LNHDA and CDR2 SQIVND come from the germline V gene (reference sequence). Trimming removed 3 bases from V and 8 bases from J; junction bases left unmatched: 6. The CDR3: CASSIGQAEGYTF. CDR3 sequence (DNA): TGTGCCAGTAGTATCGGACAGGCAGAAGGCTACACCTTC.

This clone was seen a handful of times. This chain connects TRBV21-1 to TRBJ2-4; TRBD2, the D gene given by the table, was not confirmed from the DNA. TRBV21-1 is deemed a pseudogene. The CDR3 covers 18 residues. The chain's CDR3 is CASSKYFSVRAAKNIQYF. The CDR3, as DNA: TGTGCCAGCAGCAAATACTTTTCGGTGAGGGCGGCCAAAAACATTCAGTACTTC.

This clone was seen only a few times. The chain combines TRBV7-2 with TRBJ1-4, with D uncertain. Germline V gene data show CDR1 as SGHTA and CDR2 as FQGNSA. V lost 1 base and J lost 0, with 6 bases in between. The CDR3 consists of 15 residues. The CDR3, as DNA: TGTGCCAGCAGCTTAGTATCAGCAACTAATGAAAAACTGTTTTTT. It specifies CASSLVSATNEKLFF.

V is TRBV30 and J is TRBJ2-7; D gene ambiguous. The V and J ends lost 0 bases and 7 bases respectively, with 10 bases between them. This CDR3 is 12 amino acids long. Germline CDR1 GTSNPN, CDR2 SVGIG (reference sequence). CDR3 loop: CAWSVPRLEQYF. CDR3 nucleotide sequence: TGTGCCTGGAGTGTACCTCGGTTGGAGCAGTACTTC. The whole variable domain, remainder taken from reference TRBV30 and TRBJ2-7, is SQTIHQWPATLVQPVGSPLSLECTVEGTSNPNLYWYRQAAGRGLQLLFYSVGIGQISSEVPQNLSASRPQDRQFILSSKKLLLSDSGFYLCAWSVPRLEQYFGPGTRLTVT.

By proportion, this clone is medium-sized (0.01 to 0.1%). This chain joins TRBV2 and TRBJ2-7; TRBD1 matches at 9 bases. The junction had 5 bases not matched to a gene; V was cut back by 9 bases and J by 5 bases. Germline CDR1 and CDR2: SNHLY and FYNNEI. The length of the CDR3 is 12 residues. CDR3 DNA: TGTGCCAGTGTGGACAGGGGTAACGAGCAGTACTTC. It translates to CASVDRGNEQYF.

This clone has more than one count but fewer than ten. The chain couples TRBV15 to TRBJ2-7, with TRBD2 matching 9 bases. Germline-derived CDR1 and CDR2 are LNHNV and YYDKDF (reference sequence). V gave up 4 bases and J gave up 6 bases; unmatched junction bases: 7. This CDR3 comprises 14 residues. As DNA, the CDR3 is TGTGCCACCAGCACCGGTGGACTAGCGTCCGAGCAGTACTTC. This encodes CATSTGGLASEQYF.

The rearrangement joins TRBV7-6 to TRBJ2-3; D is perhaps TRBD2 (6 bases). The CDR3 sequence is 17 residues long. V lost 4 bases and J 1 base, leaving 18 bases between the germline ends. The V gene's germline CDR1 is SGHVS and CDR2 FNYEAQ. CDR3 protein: CASSSSRVGLRTDTQYF. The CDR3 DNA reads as TGTGCCAGCAGCTCTAGCCGCGTGGGACTGCGCACAGATACGCAGTATTTT.

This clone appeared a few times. The CDR3 DNA is TGTGCCAGCAGCGTAGCTTACGGAAGTGTTGATACGCAGTATTTT. Translated, it gives CASSVAYGSVDTQYF. V gene TRBV9 combines with J gene TRBJ2-3; D is ambiguous. V was clipped by 0 bases and J by 6 bases, with 14 bases between them. This CDR3 has 15 amino acids. Germline CDR1 reads SGDLS; CDR2 reads YYNGEE.

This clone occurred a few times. The CDR3 coding sequence is TGCAGCGTTGAATTTCGGCGGGAGAATGAGCAGTTCTTC. Encoded protein: CSVEFRRENEQFF. The chain is built from TRBV29-1 and TRBJ2-1; TRBD2 agrees at 7 bases. From germline, CDR1 is SQVTM and CDR2 ANQGSEA. J was trimmed by 7 bases and V by 2 bases; bases with no gene match: 5. CDR3 size: 13 residues.

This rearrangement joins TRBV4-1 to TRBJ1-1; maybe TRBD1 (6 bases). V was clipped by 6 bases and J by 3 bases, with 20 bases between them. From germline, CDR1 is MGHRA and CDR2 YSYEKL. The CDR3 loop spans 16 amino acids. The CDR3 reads CASREYTGSADTEAFF. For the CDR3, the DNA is TGCGCCAGCAGAGAATACACAGGGAGCGCGGACACTGAAGCTTTCTTT.

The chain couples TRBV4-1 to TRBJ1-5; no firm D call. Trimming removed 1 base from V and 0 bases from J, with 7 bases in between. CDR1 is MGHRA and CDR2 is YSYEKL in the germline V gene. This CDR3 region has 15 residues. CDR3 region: CASSQGHTSNQPQHF. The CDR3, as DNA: TGCGCCAGCAGCCAAGGACACACTAGCAATCAGCCCCAGCATTTT.

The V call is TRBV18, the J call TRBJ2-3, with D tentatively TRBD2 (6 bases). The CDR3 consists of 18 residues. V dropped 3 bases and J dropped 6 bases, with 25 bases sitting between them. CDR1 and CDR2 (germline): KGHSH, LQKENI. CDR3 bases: TGTGCCAGCTCACCCGGTTTGCGGAGGGGTGTTTTGACGGATACGCAGTATTTT. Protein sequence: CASSPGLRRGVLTDTQYF.

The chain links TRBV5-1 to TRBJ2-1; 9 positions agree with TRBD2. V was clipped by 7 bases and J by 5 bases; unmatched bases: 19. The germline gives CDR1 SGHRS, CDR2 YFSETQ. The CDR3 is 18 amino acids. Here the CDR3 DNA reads TGCGCCAGCCACTGGGGGGCTAGCGGGAAGGTTAGCCACAATGAGCAGTTCTTC. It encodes CASHWGASGKVSHNEQFF. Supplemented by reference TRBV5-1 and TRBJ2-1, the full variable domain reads KAGVTQTPRYLIKTRGQQVTLSCSPISGHRSVSWYQQTPGQGLQFLFEYFSETQRNKGNFPGRFSGRQFSNSRSEMNVSTLELGDSALYLCASHWGASGKVSHNEQFFGPGTRLTVL.

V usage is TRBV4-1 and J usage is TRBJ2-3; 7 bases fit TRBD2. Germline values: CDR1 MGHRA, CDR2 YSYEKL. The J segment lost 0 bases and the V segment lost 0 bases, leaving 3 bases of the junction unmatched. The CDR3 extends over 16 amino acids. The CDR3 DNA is TGCGCCAGCAGCCAAGAAGGGCGGGAGAGCACAGATACGCAGTATTTT. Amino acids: CASSQEGRESTDTQYF.

In nucleotides, the CDR3 is TGTGCCAGCAGCGTATCCATTGGCTCCTACGAGCAGTACTTC. It codes for CASSVSIGSYEQYF. The V call is TRBV9, the J call TRBJ2-7, with no clear D. The CDR3 consists of 14 residues. The V end was cut by 1 base, the J end by 0 bases, with 8 bases between. Germline CDR1 and CDR2: SGDLS and YYNGEE.

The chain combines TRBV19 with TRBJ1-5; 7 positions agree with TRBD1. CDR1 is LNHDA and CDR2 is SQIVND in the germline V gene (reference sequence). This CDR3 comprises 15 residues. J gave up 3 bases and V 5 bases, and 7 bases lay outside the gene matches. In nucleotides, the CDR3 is TGTGCCAGTAGTCTACAGGGGACCCCCAATCAGCCCCAGCATTTT. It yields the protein CASSLQGTPNQPQHF.

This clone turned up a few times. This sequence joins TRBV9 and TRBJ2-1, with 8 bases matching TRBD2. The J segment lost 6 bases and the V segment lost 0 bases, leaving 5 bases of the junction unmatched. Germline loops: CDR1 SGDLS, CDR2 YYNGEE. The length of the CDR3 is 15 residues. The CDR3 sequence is CASSVGPGTSNEQFF. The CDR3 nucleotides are TGTGCCAGCAGCGTAGGTCCCGGGACTAGCAATGAGCAGTTCTTC. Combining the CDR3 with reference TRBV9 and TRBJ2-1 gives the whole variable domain DSGVTQTPKHLITATGQRVTLRCSPRSGDLSVYWYQQSLDQGLQFLIQYYNGEERAKGNILERFSAQQFPDLHSELNLSSLELGDSALYFCASSVGPGTSNEQFFGPGTRLTVL.

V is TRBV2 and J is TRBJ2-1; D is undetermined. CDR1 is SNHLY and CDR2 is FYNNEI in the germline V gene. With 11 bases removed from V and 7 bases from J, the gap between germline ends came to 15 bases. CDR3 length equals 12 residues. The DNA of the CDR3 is TGTGCCGGCCTACGTTCCGGGAATGAGCAGTTCTTC. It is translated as CAGLRSGNEQFF.

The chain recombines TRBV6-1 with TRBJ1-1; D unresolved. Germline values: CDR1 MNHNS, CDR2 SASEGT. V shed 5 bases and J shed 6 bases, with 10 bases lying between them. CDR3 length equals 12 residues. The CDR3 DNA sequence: TGTGCCAGCAGTCTTAATGGGCCTGAAGCTTTCTTT. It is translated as CASSLNGPEAFF.

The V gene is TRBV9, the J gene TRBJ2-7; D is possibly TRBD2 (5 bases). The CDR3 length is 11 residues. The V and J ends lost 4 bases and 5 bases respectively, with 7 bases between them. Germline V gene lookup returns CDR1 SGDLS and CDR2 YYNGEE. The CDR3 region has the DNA TGTGCCAGCAGCTCCGGGAACGAGCAGTACTTC. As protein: CASSSGNEQYF. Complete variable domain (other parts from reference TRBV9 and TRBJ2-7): DSGVTQTPKHLITATGQRVTLRCSPRSGDLSVYWYQQSLDQGLQFLIQYYNGEERAKGNILERFSAQQFPDLHSELNLSSLELGDSALYFCASSSGNEQYFGPGTRLTVT.

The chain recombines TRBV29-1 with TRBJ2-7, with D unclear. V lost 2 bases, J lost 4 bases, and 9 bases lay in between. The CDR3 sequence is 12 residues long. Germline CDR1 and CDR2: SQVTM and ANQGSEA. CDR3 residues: CSVEYSRYEQYF. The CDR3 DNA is TGCAGCGTTGAATATAGCAGATACGAGCAGTACTTC.

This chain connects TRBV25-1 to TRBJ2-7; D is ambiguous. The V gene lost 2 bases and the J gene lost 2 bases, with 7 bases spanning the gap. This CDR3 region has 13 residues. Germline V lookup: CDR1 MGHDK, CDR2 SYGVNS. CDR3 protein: CASSESFPYEQYF. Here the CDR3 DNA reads TGTGCCAGCAGTGAAAGCTTTCCCTACGAGCAGTACTTC.

The CDR3 DNA is TGCAGCGTTGAAGACCCGGAATCAAATGTATATGAGCAGTTCTTC. Translated, it gives CSVEDPESNVYEQFF. The chain joins TRBV29-1 to TRBJ2-1; D ambiguous. CDR3 size: 15 residues. Trimming left V 0 bases short and J 8 bases short, with 17 bases between. Germline CDR1 SQVTM, CDR2 ANQGSEA.

CDR3 sequence: CASSLVSEETQYF. The CDR3 region has the DNA TGTGCCAGCAGCTTGGTTAGCGAGGAGACCCAGTACTTC. V usage is TRBV5-6 and J usage is TRBJ2-5, with D perhaps TRBD2 (5 bases). Looked up from germline, CDR1 is SGHDT and CDR2 is YYEEEE. Trimming took off 0 bases at V and 5 bases at J, with 8 bases between the two ends. This CDR3 is 13 amino acids long.

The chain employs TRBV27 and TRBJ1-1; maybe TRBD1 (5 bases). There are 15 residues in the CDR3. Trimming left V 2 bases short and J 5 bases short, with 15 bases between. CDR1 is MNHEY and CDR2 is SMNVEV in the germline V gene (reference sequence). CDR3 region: CASSLEVAGGTEAFF. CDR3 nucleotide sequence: TGTGCCAGCAGTTTAGAGGTGGCGGGGGGAACTGAAGCTTTCTTT.

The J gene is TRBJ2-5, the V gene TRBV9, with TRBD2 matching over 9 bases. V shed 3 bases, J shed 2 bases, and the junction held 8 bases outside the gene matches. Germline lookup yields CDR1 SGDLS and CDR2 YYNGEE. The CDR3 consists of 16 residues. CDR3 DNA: TGTGCCAGCAGCGGGGGGCTAGCGGGAAGACAAGAGACCCAGTACTTC. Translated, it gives CASSGGLAGRQETQYF.

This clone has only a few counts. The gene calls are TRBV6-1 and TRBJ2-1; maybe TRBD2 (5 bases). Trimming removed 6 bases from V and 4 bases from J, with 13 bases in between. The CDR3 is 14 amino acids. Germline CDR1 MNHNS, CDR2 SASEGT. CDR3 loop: CASRTGLDYNEQFF. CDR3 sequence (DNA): TGTGCCAGCAGAACCGGACTCGATTACAATGAGCAGTTCTTC.

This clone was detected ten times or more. The CDR3 spells CASSLPPEGRSPDTQYF. CDR3 bases: TGTGCCAGCAGCTTACCGCCGGAGGGACGGAGTCCAGATACGCAGTATTTT. The chain employs TRBV7-9 and TRBJ2-3, with D maybe TRBD2 (6 bases). V was trimmed by 2 bases and J by 4 bases, leaving 19 bases between them. Germline loops: CDR1 SEHNR, CDR2 FQNEAQ (reference sequence). The CDR3 consists of 17 residues.

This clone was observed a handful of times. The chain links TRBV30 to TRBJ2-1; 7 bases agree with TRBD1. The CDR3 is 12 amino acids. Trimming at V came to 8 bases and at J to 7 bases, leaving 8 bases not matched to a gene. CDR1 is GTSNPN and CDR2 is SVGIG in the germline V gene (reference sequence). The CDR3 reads CALKTGMNEQFF. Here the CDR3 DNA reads TGTGCCCTAAAGACAGGGATGAATGAGCAGTTCTTC.